These 14 T cell receptor beta chains came from one sample sequenced in a study of tumor-infiltrating T cells and Merkel cell polyomavirus. About the research overall: The T cells studied were CD8+ and recognized the Merkel cell polyomavirus KLL epitope.

All patients' tumors stained robustly positive for Merkel cell polyomavirus Large T antigen by immunohistochemistry. Sequencing used immunoSEQ multiplex PCR; TCRdb keeps in-frame clones, though not all of them. Of 2,000 to 2,500 clones in the sample, approximately 98% were seen once. Sequenced sample: lymph node tissue. All receptors come from a man between 65 and 85 years old with Merkel cell carcinoma.

The chain combines TRBV7-3 with TRBJ1-3; tentative D call: TRBD1 (6 bases). The CDR3 contains 16 residues. Germline values: CDR1 SGHTA, CDR2 FQGTGA. Deletions cut 3 bases from V and 1 base from J, with 13 bases between. CDR3 amino acids: CASSFRGGASGNTIYF. Here the CDR3 DNA reads TGTGCCAGCAGCTTTCGGGGGGGCGCGTCTGGAAACACCATATATTTT.

As concerns this clone: Sequence at one end of the junction differs from germline and may be a read error. The chain combines TRBV28 with TRBJ1-4, with a tentative D call TRBD1 (6 bases). The CDR3 has 14 residues. The germline CDR1 and CDR2 sequences are MDHEN and SYDVKM. The DNA for the CDR3 is TGTGCTAGCAGTTTCGGCTCAGGGGTTGAAAAACTGTTTTTT. It yields the protein CASSFGSGVEKLFF.

This chain connects TRBV14 to TRBJ2-5; 9 bases are a match to TRBD2. CDR1 is SGHDN, CDR2 FVKESK, per germline. The CDR3 has 15 amino acids. The junction had 6 bases not matched to a gene; V was cut back by 2 bases and J by 5 bases. The CDR3 protein is CASSQNSGSWETQYF. The CDR3 region has the DNA TGTGCCAGCAGCCAAAATAGCGGGAGTTGGGAGACCCAGTACTTC.

This rearrangement joins TRBV30 to TRBJ2-1; D unresolved. The germline V gene has CDR1 GTSNPN and CDR2 SVGIG (reference sequence). This CDR3 has 14 residues. V was shortened by 3 bases and J by 6 bases, with 15 bases between the two germline ends. In DNA, the CDR3 is TGTGCCTGGAGGTCGACGGAGCTCTTCAATGAGCAGTTCTTC. Translation: CAWRSTELFNEQFF.

A single count supports this clone. The rearrangement uses TRBV7-2 and TRBJ1-2; D unresolved. Germline V gene sequence: CDR1 SGHTA, CDR2 FQGNSA. The CDR3 runs to 14 residues. The V end was cut by 2 bases, the J end by 0 bases, with 7 bases between. DNA of the CDR3: TGTGCCAGCAGCTTACAGGCAGCTAACTATGGCTACACCTTC. This encodes CASSLQAANYGYTF.

The chain recombines TRBV21-1 with TRBJ2-2; the D call in the table, TRBD2, was not verified against the DNA. TRBV21-1 has pseudogene status. CDR3 length: 14 residues. The CDR3 DNA follows: TGTGCCAGCAGCAAAGACTCGAACACCGGGGAGCTGTTTTTT. Amino acid sequence: CASSKDSNTGELFF.

The chain employs TRBV6-1 and TRBJ1-2, with D possibly TRBD1 on 6 matching bases. The CDR3 spans 8 residues. Trimming left V 6 bases short and J 13 bases short, with 6 bases between. Germline assignment: CDR1 MNHNS and CDR2 SASEGT. CDR3 nucleotide sequence: TGTGCCAGCAGAGGGGGCACCTTC. Translated: CASRGGTF.

This clone was seen only once. This chain links TRBV5-1 with TRBJ2-2; 8 bases are shared with TRBD2. V lost 1 base, J lost 11 bases, and 4 bases stayed unmatched. This CDR3 spans 13 amino acids. Per the germline V gene, CDR1 is SGHRS and CDR2 is YFSETQ. Written as DNA, the CDR3 is TGCGCCAGCAGCTTGATACGGGAGGGAGAGCTGTTTTTT. Translating gives CASSLIREGELFF. Full variable domain (outside the CDR3, taken from reference TRBV5-1 and TRBJ2-2): KAGVTQTPRYLIKTRGQQVTLSCSPISGHRSVSWYQQTPGQGLQFLFEYFSETQRNKGNFPGRFSGRQFSNSRSEMNVSTLELGDSALYLCASSLIREGELFFGEGSRLTVL.

The CDR3 DNA follows: TGTGCCAGCAGCCCTTTCGGACAGGGAGGGAATGAGCAGTTCTTC. Translating gives CASSPFGQGGNEQFF. The genes are TRBV27 and TRBJ2-1; TRBD1 is a possible D gene (8 bases). This CDR3 is 15 amino acids long. The germline gives CDR1 MNHEY, CDR2 SMNVEV (reference sequence). V dropped 6 bases and J dropped 7 bases, with 19 bases sitting between them.

The chain joins TRBV9 to TRBJ2-7, with 9 bases lining up with TRBD2. Germline V gene data show CDR1 as SGDLS and CDR2 as YYNGEE. The CDR3 consists of 14 residues. V shed 3 bases, J shed 2 bases, and the junction held 3 bases outside the gene matches. The CDR3 DNA reads as TGTGCCAGCAGCGAGGCGGGAGGGCCCTACGAGCAGTACTTC. This codes for CASSEAGGPYEQYF.

This chain connects TRBV5-1 to TRBJ1-5; no definite D call. Per germline, CDR1 SGHRS and CDR2 YFSETQ. The CDR3 consists of 15 residues. V lost 0 bases and J lost 4, with 11 bases in between. Written as DNA, the CDR3 is TGCGCCAGCAGCTTGGTGGCAGGCGATAATCAGCCCCAGCATTTT. It codes for CASSLVAGDNQPQHF.

This chain links TRBV7-9 with TRBJ1-2; no firm D call. The CDR3 is 14 amino acids. Germline V gene sequence: CDR1 SEHNR, CDR2 FQNEAQ (reference sequence). Trimming shortened V by 0 bases and J by 2 bases, and 7 bases separated the two germline ends. The CDR3 is CASSLALGNYGYTF. The CDR3 DNA reads as TGTGCCAGCAGCTTAGCGCTCGGGAACTATGGCTACACCTTC.

V gene TRBV2 combines with J gene TRBJ2-2; the D is unclear. V lost 5 bases and J lost 2, with 12 bases in between. This CDR3 spans 15 amino acids. Germline CDR1 is SNHLY and CDR2 is FYNNEI. CDR3 sequence: CASSYLTSNTGELFF. CDR3 coding DNA: TGTGCCAGCAGTTACCTTACTTCCAACACCGGGGAGCTGTTTTTT.

In the case of this clone: At the DNA level, this CDR3 is encoded by other sequences in the same sample as well. The rearrangement joins TRBV7-2 to TRBJ2-3, with 14 bases fitting TRBD2. The CDR3 has 16 amino acids. Germline CDR1 is SGHTA and CDR2 is FQGNSA. The V segment lost 5 bases and the J segment 4 bases; nucleotides outside the gene matches: 5. The CDR3 DNA sequence: TGTGCCAGCAGCCTGGGACTAGCGGGAGTAGCAGATACGCAGTATTTT. Protein sequence: CASSLGLAGVADTQYF.